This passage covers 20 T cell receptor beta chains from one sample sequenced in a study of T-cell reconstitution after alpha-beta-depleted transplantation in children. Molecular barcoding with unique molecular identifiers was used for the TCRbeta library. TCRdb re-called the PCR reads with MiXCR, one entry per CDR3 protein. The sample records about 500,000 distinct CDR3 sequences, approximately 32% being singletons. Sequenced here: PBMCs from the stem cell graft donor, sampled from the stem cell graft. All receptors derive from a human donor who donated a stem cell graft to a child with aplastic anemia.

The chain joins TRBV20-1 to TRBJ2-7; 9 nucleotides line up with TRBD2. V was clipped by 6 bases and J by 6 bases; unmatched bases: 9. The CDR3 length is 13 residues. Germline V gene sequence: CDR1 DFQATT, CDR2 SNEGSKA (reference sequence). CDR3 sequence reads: CSAHPGLASEQYF. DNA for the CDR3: TGCAGTGCGCACCCGGGACTAGCATCCGAGCAGTACTTC.

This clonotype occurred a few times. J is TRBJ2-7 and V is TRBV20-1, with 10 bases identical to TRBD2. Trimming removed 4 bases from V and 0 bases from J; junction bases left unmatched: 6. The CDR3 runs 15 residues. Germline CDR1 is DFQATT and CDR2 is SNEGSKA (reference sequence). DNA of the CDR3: TGCAGTGCTACAGCCGGGACTAGCGTCTCCTACGAGCAGTACTTC. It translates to CSATAGTSVSYEQYF.

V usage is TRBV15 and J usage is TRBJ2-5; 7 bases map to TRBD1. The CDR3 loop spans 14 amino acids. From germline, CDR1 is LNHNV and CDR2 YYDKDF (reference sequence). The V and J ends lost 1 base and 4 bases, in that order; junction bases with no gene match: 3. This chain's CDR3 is CATSRGQGIETQYF. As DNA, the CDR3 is TGTGCCACCAGCAGAGGACAGGGTATAGAGACCCAGTACTTC.

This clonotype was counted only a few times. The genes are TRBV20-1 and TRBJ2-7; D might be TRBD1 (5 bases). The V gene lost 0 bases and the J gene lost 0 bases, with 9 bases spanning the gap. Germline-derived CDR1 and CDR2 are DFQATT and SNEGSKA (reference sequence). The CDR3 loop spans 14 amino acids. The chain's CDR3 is CSARDPRVSYEQYF. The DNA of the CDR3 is TGCAGTGCTAGAGATCCCAGGGTCTCCTACGAGCAGTACTTC.

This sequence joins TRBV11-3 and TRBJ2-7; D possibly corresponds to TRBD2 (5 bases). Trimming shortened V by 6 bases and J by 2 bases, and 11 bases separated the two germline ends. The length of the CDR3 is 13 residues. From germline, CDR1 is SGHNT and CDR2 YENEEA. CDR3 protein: CASSSPGAYEQYF. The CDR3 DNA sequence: TGTGCCAGCAGTTCCCCCGGGGCCTACGAGCAGTACTTC.

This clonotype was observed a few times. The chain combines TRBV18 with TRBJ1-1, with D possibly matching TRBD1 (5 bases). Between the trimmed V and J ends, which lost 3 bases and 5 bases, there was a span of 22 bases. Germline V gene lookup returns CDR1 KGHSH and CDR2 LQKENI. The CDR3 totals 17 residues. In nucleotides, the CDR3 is TGTGCCAGCTCACCTCCAGAGCCGGGACCGAGGAGGACTGAAGCTTTCTTT. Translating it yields CASSPPEPGPRRTEAFF.

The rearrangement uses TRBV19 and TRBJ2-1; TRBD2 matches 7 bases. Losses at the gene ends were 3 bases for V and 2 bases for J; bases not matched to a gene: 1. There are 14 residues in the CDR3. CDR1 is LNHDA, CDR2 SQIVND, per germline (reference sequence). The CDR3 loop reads CASSIAGAYNEQFF. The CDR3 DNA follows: TGTGCCAGTAGTATCGCGGGGGCCTACAATGAGCAGTTCTTC.

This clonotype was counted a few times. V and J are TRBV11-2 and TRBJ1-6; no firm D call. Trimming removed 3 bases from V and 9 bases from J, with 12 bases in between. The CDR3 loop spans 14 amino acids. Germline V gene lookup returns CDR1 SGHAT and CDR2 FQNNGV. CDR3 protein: CASSLSGGVSPLHF. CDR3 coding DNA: TGTGCCAGCAGCTTGTCGGGCGGGGTTTCACCCCTCCACTTT.

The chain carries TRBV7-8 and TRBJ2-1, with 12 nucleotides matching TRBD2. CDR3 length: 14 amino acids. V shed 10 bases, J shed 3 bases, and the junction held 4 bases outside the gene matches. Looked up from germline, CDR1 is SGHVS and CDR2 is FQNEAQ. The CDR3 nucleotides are TGTGCCACCAGACTAGCGGGAGTCTACAATGAGCAGTTCTTC. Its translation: CATRLAGVYNEQFF.

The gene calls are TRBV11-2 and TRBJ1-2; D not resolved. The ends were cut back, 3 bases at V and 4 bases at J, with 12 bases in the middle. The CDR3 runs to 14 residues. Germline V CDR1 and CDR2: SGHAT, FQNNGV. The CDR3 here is CASSFKTESYGYTF. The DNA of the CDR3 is TGTGCCAGCAGCTTCAAAACAGAATCCTATGGCTACACCTTC.

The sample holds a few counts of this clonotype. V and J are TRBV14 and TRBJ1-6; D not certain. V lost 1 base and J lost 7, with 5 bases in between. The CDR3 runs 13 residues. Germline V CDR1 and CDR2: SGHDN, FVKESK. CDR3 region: CASSQVRNSPLHF. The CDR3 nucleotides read TGTGCCAGCAGCCAAGTTAGGAATTCACCCCTCCACTTT.

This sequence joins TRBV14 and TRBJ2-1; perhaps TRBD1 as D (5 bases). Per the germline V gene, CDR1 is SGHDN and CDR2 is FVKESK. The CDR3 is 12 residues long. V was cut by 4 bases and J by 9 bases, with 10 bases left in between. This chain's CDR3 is CASSPSGIEQFF. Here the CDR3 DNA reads TGTGCCAGCAGCCCTTCAGGGATTGAGCAGTTCTTC. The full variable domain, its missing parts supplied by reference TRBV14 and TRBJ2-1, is EAGVTQFPSHSVIEKGQTVTLRCDPISGHDNLYWYRRVMGKEIKFLLHFVKESKQDESGMPNNRFLAERTGGTYSTLKVQPAELEDSGVYFCASSPSGIEQFFGPGTRLTVL.

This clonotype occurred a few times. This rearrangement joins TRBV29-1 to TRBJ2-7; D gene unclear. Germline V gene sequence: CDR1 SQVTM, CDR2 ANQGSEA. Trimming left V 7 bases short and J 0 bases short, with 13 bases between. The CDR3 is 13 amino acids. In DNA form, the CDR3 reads TGCAGCGCCAGGACGTTTAGCTCCTACGAGCAGTACTTC. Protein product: CSARTFSSYEQYF.

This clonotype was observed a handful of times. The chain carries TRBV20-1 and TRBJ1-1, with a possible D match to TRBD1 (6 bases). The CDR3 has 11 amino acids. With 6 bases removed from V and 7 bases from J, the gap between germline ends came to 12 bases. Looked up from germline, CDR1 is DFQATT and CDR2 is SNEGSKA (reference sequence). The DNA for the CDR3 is TGCAGTGCCGATGGACAGAATGAAGCTTTCTTT. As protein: CSADGQNEAFF.

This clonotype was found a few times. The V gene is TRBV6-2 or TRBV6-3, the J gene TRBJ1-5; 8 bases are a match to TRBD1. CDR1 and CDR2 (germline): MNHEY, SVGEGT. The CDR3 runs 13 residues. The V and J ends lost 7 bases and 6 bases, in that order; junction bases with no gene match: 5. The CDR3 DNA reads TGTGCCAGCACCGGACAGGGCCCTCAGCCCCAGCATTTT. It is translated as CASTGQGPQPQHF.

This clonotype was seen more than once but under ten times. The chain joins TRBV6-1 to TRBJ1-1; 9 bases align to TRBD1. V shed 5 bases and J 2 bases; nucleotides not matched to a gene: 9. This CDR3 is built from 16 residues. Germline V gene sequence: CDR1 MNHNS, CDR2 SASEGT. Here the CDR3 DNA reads TGTGCCAGCAGTCCCTCACAGGGGGCGCGAAACACTGAAGCTTTCTTT. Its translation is CASSPSQGARNTEAFF.

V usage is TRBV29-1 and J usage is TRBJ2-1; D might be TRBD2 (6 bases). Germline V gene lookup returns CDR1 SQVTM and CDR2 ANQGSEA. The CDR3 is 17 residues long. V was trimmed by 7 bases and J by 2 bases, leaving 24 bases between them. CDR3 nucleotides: TGCAGCGCCGAACAGTCCCGCGGGGTAACCACCTACAATGAGCAGTTCTTC. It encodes CSAEQSRGVTTYNEQFF.

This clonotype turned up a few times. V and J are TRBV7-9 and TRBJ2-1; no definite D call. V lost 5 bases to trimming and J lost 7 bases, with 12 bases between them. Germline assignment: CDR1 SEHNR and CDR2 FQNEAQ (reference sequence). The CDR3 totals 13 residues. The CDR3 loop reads CASSPVVVNEQFF. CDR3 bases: TGTGCCAGCAGCCCGGTGGTGGTGAATGAGCAGTTCTTC.

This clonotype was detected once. As DNA, the CDR3 is TGTGCCAGCAGTGAACCCGGGACAGGGAGGTACAATGAGCAGTTCTTC. Translating it yields CASSEPGTGRYNEQFF. The chain uses TRBV25-1 and TRBJ2-1; 9 bases agree with TRBD1. The CDR3 loop spans 16 amino acids. V dropped 2 bases and J dropped 4; count of bases not matched to a gene: 6. Germline CDR1 reads MGHDK; CDR2 reads SYGVNS.

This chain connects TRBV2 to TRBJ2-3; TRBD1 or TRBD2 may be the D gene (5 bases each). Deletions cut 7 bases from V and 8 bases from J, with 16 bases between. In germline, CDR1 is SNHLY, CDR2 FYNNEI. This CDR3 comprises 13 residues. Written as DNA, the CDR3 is TGTGCCAGCAAGACAGCCGAGGCGGGTACGCAGTATTTT. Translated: CASKTAEAGTQYF.